This T cell receptor (beta chain) was found in a study of blood T cell repertoires in COVID-19. Looking at the study overall: Sites across the United States, Italy and Spain contributed samples from acute and convalescent COVID-19. PBMCs, B-cell-depleted T cells, or T cells were the source of the cDNA or gDNA that made up the material.

Original methodology: Nucleated cell number was recorded as an estimate derived from reference gene primer amplification. Sequencing used immunoSEQ multiplex PCR; TCRdb keeps in-frame clones, though not all of them. V, J and clone size are those of that table, while D and trimming were read from the DNA. The sample holds about 230,000 clones, 70% to 85% seen once. Sequencing input: peripheral blood. The sequence was obtained from a woman aged 40 to 50 who had recovered from COVID-19.

CDR3 region: CASSATEDNEAFF. CDR3 nucleotide sequence: TGTGCCAGCTCAGCAACGGAGGATAATGAAGCTTTCTTT. This chain joins TRBV18 and TRBJ1-1, with D unclear. V was clipped by 5 bases and J by 7 bases, with 14 bases between them. This CDR3 region has 13 residues. Germline V gene sequence: CDR1 KGHSH, CDR2 LQKENI.